The entry below gives a single TCR beta chain sequence along with its context. As yet, its antigen is unknown. The sample comes from a study of blood T cells in healthy people across ages. General study results and limits: With age, beta diversity per million T cells declined roughly linearly, significantly by roughly 40.

The use of a sample-barcoded 5' primer and a J-beta primer mix characterized a second PCR of about 6 to 12 cycles. Each CDR3 protein gets one entry after TCRdb re-called the 5' RACE reads with MiXCR. This table has around 520,000 distinct CDR3 sequences, roughly a quarter appearing once. Germline-derived CDR1 and CDR2 are LNHNV and YYDKDF (reference sequence). This CDR3 is built from 15 residues. Trimming took 3 bases from V and 0 from J, leaving 11 bases between them. The same data also went into a second study, on T cells of mothers and their children. From that report: Each donor was one of three healthy Caucasian mothers or one of their six children.

The V gene is TRBV15, the J gene TRBJ1-1; possible D gene TRBD1, 5 bases. Sample: blood. The sequence was collected from a boy between 2 and 10 years old in good health. The CDR3 DNA reads TGTGCCACCAGCAGGGGGACGGTCATGAACACTGAAGCTTTCTTT. This codes for CATSRGTVMNTEAFF.